The TCR beta chain under discussion was sequenced for a study of radiotherapy plus CTLA-4 blockade in lung cancer. Data came from immunoSEQ multiplex PCR; TCRdb stores just in-frame clones and leaves some out. The sample lists some 110,000 clones, 78% occurring once. The study gave focal radiation plus ipilimumab CTLA-4 blockade to patients with chemo-refractory metastatic non-small-cell lung cancer. The CDR3 totals 12 residues. Trimming pared 5 bases from V and 10 bases from J, leaving 14 bases between. CDR1 MNHEY and CDR2 SVGAGI come from the germline V gene. The chain joins TRBV6-5 to TRBJ1-2; D gene ambiguous. The source was peripheral blood, collected from a patient treated with radiotherapy plus ipilimumab. The clonotype was recovered from a human donor with non-small cell lung cancer who had a partial response to radiotherapy plus ipilimumab. CDR3 region: CASSENLLLYTF. CDR3 DNA sequence: TGTGCCAGCAGTGAGAACTTACTCCTCTACACCTTC.